The T cell receptor beta chain described here comes from a study of technical replicates of blood from a handful of donors. Assay: immunoSEQ multiplex PCR; the TCRdb copy retains only in-frame clones and omits some. The sample holds under 95,000 clones, roughly 94% seen once. Trimming cost V 2 bases and J 4 bases, with 15 bases left between them. Germline assignment: CDR1 MGHRA and CDR2 YSYEKL. The CDR3 loop spans 15 amino acids. Source material: T cells isolated from PBMCs. The receptor's source is a human donor in good health. J is TRBJ2-7 and V is TRBV4-1, with no clear D. This CDR3 reads CASSQSNLQAYEQYF. The DNA of the CDR3 is TGCGCCAGCAGCCAAAGTAATCTCCAGGCGTACGAGCAGTACTTC.